This TCR beta chain appears in the sequencing data of a study of OX40 agonist ivuxolimab in advanced cancers. Details on this clone: Its antigen is still unknown.

General study findings and limits: More expanded clones were seen, on average, in CD8+ T cells than in CD4+. Both CD4+ and CD8+ T cell populations in blood had undergone clonal expansion by week 6 at 0.1 to 3.0 mg/kg.

On cycle 4 day 1 and cycle 7 day 1, as well as at baseline, blood was sampled. Per germline, CDR1 SGHRS and CDR2 YFSETQ. This CDR3 contains 16 residues. With V trimmed by 4 bases and J by 3 bases, 11 bases remained unmatched. TCRdb's copy holds only in-frame clones and misses some; the assay was immunoSEQ multiplex PCR. This sample has about 78,000 clones, with less than 85% found just once. The sample was CD4+ or CD8+ T cells sorted from blood, taken in a trial of the OX40 agonist ivuxolimab. The chain couples TRBV5-1 to TRBJ1-1; 8 bases match TRBD1. The sequence was obtained from an adult with an advanced solid tumor such as melanoma, head and neck, liver or kidney cancer. CDR3 region: CASSTGTGRWDTEAFF. The CDR3 DNA is TGCGCCAGCAGCACCGGGACAGGACGCTGGGACACTGAAGCTTTCTTT.